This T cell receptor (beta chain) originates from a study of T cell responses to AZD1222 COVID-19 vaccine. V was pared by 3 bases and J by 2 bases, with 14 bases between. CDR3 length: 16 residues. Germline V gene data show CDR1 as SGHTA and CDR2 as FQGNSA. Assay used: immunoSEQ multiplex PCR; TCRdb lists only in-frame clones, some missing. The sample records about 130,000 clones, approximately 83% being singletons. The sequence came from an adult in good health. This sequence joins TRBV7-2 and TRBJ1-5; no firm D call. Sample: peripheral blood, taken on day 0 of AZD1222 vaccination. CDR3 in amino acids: CASSFDTPRGNQPQHF. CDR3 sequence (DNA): TGTGCCAGCAGCTTCGACACGCCTAGGGGCAATCAGCCCCAGCATTTT.